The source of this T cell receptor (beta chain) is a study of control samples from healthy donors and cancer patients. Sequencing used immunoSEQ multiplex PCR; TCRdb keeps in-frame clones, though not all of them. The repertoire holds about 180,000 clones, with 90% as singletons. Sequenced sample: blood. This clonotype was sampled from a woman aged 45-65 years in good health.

CDR3 loop: CAGMDRANSPLHF. CDR3 coding DNA: TGTGCCGGTATGGACAGGGCGAATTCACCCCTCCACTTT. This chain uses TRBV28 with TRBJ1-6; 8 positions agree with TRBD1. Germline V gene lookup returns CDR1 MDHEN and CDR2 SYDVKM. V gave up 11 bases and J gave up 7 bases; unmatched junction bases: 7. The length of the CDR3 is 13 residues.